The 23 T cell receptor beta chains in this list originate from one sample, sequenced in a study of long-term antiretroviral therapy in people with HIV. Survey-level resolution applied to immunoSEQ assay v3.0. Assay used: immunoSEQ multiplex PCR; TCRdb lists only in-frame clones, some missing. The sample holds about 34,000 clones, roughly 85% seen once. The source material was unsorted PBMCs, sampled roughly 2.9 years before starting antiretroviral therapy. These receptors were taken from a woman younger than 45 with HIV.

This chain uses TRBV27 with TRBJ1-1, with 7 nucleotides matching TRBD1. Germline lookup yields CDR1 MNHEY and CDR2 SMNVEV (reference sequence). CDR3 length: 14 residues. V dropped 4 bases and J dropped 6; count of bases not matched to a gene: 8. CDR3 sequence (DNA): TGTGCCAGCAGTTCCTACCTTGACAGGGCTGAAGCTTTCTTT. Protein product: CASSSYLDRAEAFF.

The gene calls are TRBV6-5 and TRBJ1-2, with D tentatively TRBD1 (6 bases). Germline CDR1 reads MNHEY; CDR2 reads SVGAGI. The V gene lost 4 bases and the J gene lost 4 bases, with 10 bases spanning the gap. The CDR3 totals 13 residues. The CDR3 DNA is TGTGCCAGCAGTTCCCTGGACAGCTATGGCTACACCTTC. It translates to CASSSLDSYGYTF.

The chain carries TRBV14 and TRBJ1-1; TRBD1 agrees at 10 bases. The J segment lost 4 bases and the V segment lost 6 bases, leaving 14 bases of the junction unmatched. Germline V gene data show CDR1 as SGHDN and CDR2 as FVKESK. The CDR3 extends over 17 amino acids. The CDR3 nucleotides read TGTGCCAGCAGTCGGGTAGGGAGACAGGGGGCGCGCACTGAAGCTTTCTTT. Its translation is CASSRVGRQGARTEAFF. Together with reference TRBV14 and TRBJ1-1, the CDR3 gives the full variable domain: EAGVTQFPSHSVIEKGQTVTLRCDPISGHDNLYWYRRVMGKEIKFLLHFVKESKQDESGMPNNRFLAERTGGTYSTLKVQPAELEDSGVYFCASSRVGRQGARTEAFFGQGTRLTVV.

This clone was counted once. The V call is TRBV6-1, the J call TRBJ1-2, with D perhaps matching TRBD1 (5 bases). The ends were cut back, 1 base at V and 4 bases at J, with 13 bases in the middle. Per germline, CDR1 MNHNS and CDR2 SASEGT. The CDR3 runs to 15 residues. The CDR3 DNA follows: TGTGCCAGCAGTGAAGACGGGACGGACATCTATGGCTACACCTTC. It yields the protein CASSEDGTDIYGYTF.

The CDR3 loop reads CASCSAAENTGELFF. The CDR3 DNA is TGTGCCAGCTGCTCAGCGGCCGAGAACACCGGGGAGCTGTTTTTT. The V gene is TRBV27, the J gene TRBJ2-2; D perhaps matches TRBD2 (5 bases). Germline loops: CDR1 MNHEY, CDR2 SMNVEV (reference sequence). CDR3 length: 15 residues. V was clipped by 8 bases and J by 1 base, with 14 bases between them.

CDR3 in DNA: TGTGCCAGCACTTCAGACACTGAAGCTTTCTTT. Protein product: CASTSDTEAFF. V gene TRBV2 combines with J gene TRBJ1-1; D is unclear. The V gene's germline CDR1 is SNHLY and CDR2 FYNNEI. The CDR3 sequence is 11 residues long. Trimming cost V 7 bases and J 3 bases, with 6 bases left between them.

J is TRBJ1-1 and V is TRBV9, with a possible D match to TRBD1 (5 bases). Looked up from germline, CDR1 is SGDLS and CDR2 is YYNGEE. V was pared by 3 bases and J by 6 bases, with 18 bases between. The CDR3 runs to 15 residues. CDR3 region: CASSAQNRGASEAFF. CDR3 DNA sequence: TGTGCCAGCAGCGCCCAAAACCGGGGCGCCTCTGAAGCTTTCTTT.

The V gene is TRBV5-1, the J gene TRBJ2-5; perhaps D is TRBD1 or TRBD2 (6 bases each). Between the trimmed V and J ends, which lost 4 bases and 2 bases, there was a span of 12 bases. The length of the CDR3 is 14 residues. Germline CDR1 SGHRS, CDR2 YFSETQ. The CDR3 nucleotides read TGCGCCAGCAGCCGGGGGCGGGCTCAAGAGACCCAGTACTTC. Amino acid sequence: CASSRGRAQETQYF.

The rearrangement links TRBV10-2 to TRBJ2-7, with 10 bases matching TRBD1. The ends lost 2 bases at V and 1 base at J; junction bases unmatched: 5. The CDR3 sequence is 16 residues long. The V gene's germline CDR1 is WSHSY and CDR2 SAAADI. The chain's CDR3 is CASSEGVGQGSYEQYF. CDR3 DNA: TGCGCCAGCAGTGAGGGGGTGGGACAGGGGTCCTACGAGCAGTACTTC.

V usage is TRBV19 and J usage is TRBJ1-5; D is uncertain. Germline loops: CDR1 LNHDA, CDR2 SQIVND (reference sequence). V was clipped by 1 base and J by 6 bases, with 7 bases between them. This CDR3 comprises 13 residues. CDR3 amino acids: CASSIGHTQPQHF. In DNA form, the CDR3 reads TGTGCCAGTAGTATAGGACACACTCAGCCCCAGCATTTT.

The CDR3 nucleotides read TGCGCCAGCAGCCAAGGACTAGCGGGGGCCGGGGAGCTGTTTTTT. The encoded protein is CASSQGLAGAGELFF. J is TRBJ2-2 and V is TRBV5-1; the match to TRBD2 covers 13 bases. The CDR3 has 15 residues. V dropped 4 bases and J dropped 6; count of bases not matched to a gene: 3. Looked up from germline, CDR1 is SGHRS and CDR2 is YFSETQ.

The chain employs TRBV5-6 and TRBJ1-5; D unresolved. The CDR3 has 14 amino acids. V was trimmed by 0 bases and J by 5 bases, leaving 9 bases between them. CDR1 and CDR2 (germline): SGHDT, YYEEEE. In DNA, the CDR3 is TGTGCCAGCAGCTTGGGGTGGCGGGATCAGCCCCAGCATTTT. Translated, it gives CASSLGWRDQPQHF.

The chain uses TRBV6-1 and TRBJ2-7, with D hard to call. This CDR3 is built from 14 residues. CDR1 MNHNS and CDR2 SASEGT come from the germline V gene. V lost 1 base, J lost 1 base, and 8 bases lay in between. In nucleotides, the CDR3 is TGTGCCAGCAGTGAAGAAGTTAGGTCCTACGAGCAGTACGTC. Its protein product is CASSEEVRSYEQYV.

The V and J genes are TRBV7-8 and TRBJ1-2; D is perhaps TRBD1 (5 bases). Between the trimmed V and J ends, which lost 1 base and 3 bases, there was a span of 18 bases. Germline lookup yields CDR1 SGHVS and CDR2 FQNEAQ. The CDR3 has 17 residues. As DNA, the CDR3 is TGTGCCAGCAGCTTAGAAGGGGACGGGCTTGGATACTATGGCTACACCTTC. It encodes CASSLEGDGLGYYGYTF.

V is TRBV7-2 and J is TRBJ2-7; TRBD2 agrees at 9 bases. The junction had 8 bases not matched to a gene; V was cut back by 5 bases and J by 6 bases. The germline gives CDR1 SGHTA, CDR2 FQGNSA. The CDR3 loop spans 14 amino acids. CDR3 DNA sequence: TGTGCCAGCAGCCTCACCGGGACTAGCATCGAGCAGTACGTC. It yields the protein CASSLTGTSIEQYV.

This chain joins TRBV7-2 and TRBJ2-5; D is possibly TRBD2 (6 bases). With 4 bases removed from V and 7 bases from J, the gap between germline ends came to 22 bases. Germline V lookup: CDR1 SGHTA, CDR2 FQGNSA. The CDR3 extends over 16 amino acids. The CDR3 region has the DNA TGTGCCAGCAGCTCCCTAGGAGGGGCCAGTAGAGGGACCCAGTACTTC. Translation: CASSSLGGASRGTQYF. Full variable domain (rest looked up from reference TRBV7-2 and TRBJ2-5): GAGVSQSPSNKVTEKGKDVELRCDPISGHTALYWYRQSLGQGLEFLIYFQGNSAPDKSGLPSDRFSAERTGGSVSTLTIQRTQQEDSAVYLCASSSLGGASRGTQYFGPGTRLLVL.

CDR3 DNA: TGTGCCAGCAGCCGACTTGGACGGGGAGGCTACGAGCAGTACGTC. Translating it yields CASSRLGRGGYEQYV. The chain links TRBV5-5 to TRBJ2-7; a weak D match, TRBD2 (6 bases). V shed 4 bases and J shed 3 bases, with 17 bases lying between them. CDR3 length equals 15 residues. The germline V gene encodes CDR1 SGHKS and CDR2 YYEKEE (reference sequence).

The CDR3 nucleotides read TGTGCCAGCAGCTTAGGAGCCGGGGAGCTGTTTTTT. Translated, it gives CASSLGAGELFF. The rearrangement joins TRBV7-9 to TRBJ2-2, with D unclear. V was cut by 1 base and J by 6 bases, with 3 bases left in between. Per germline, CDR1 SEHNR and CDR2 FQNEAQ (reference sequence). This CDR3 spans 12 amino acids.

The CDR3 loop reads CASSSGTGDIYEQYF. The CDR3 bases are TGTGCCAGCAGTTCCGGGACAGGGGACATCTACGAGCAGTACTTC. The V gene is TRBV27, the J gene TRBJ2-7; 10 positions match TRBD1. Germline lookup yields CDR1 MNHEY and CDR2 SMNVEV (reference sequence). V shed 4 bases, J shed 3 bases, and the junction held 6 bases outside the gene matches. The CDR3 length is 15 residues.

The rearrangement uses TRBV10-3 and TRBJ1-3; D gene uncertain. Germline V gene lookup returns CDR1 ENHRY and CDR2 SYGVKD. The CDR3 covers 14 residues. The germline V and J ends were trimmed by 4 bases and 6 bases, with 13 bases remaining between them. The CDR3 DNA follows: TGTGCCATCAGTGGGGTGTCGGGAACAAACACCATATATTTT. The encoded protein is CAISGVSGTNTIYF.

The chain couples TRBV6-1 to TRBJ1-6, with D uncertain. The CDR3 runs 13 residues. CDR1 is MNHNS and CDR2 is SASEGT in the germline V gene. Trimming took off 6 bases at V and 8 bases at J, with 11 bases between the two ends. As DNA, the CDR3 is TGTGCCAGCAGGGCACAGATTGATTCACCCCTCCACTTT. Its protein is CASRAQIDSPLHF.

The CDR3 reads CASSLDLGTGYLIEQFF. The CDR3, as DNA: TGTGCCAGCAGCTTGGATCTCGGGACAGGGTATTTGATTGAGCAGTTCTTC. The chain links TRBV5-6 to TRBJ2-1; 9 bases align to TRBD1. Losses at the gene ends were 0 bases for V and 9 bases for J; bases not matched to a gene: 13. The germline CDR1 and CDR2 sequences are SGHDT and YYEEEE. The CDR3 sequence is 17 residues long.

Concerning this clone: The limits of the CDR3 on the DNA are not certain, so only TCRdb's listed CDR3 is given. J is TRBJ1-1 and V is TRBV30; whether TRBD1, the table's D call, matches the DNA was not checked. The CDR3 is made up of 22 amino acids, end residues included. Per the germline V gene, CDR1 is GTSNPN and CDR2 is SVGIG (reference sequence). CDR3 in amino acids: CAWSVALGRNTEAFFGQGEAFF.